These 18 T cell receptor beta chains were sequenced from one sample in a study of blood T cells in healthy people across ages. Sample-barcoded 5' priming and a J-beta primer mix drove a second PCR of 7 to 11 cycles. One entry per CDR3 protein results from TCRdb running MiXCR on the 5' RACE reads. The sample yields about 730,000 distinct CDR3 sequences, roughly 44% seen once. What was sequenced was blood. The receptors were sampled from a woman in her fifties or sixties in good health.

The chain is built from TRBV12-3 or TRBV12-4 and TRBJ1-6; unclear D gene. The V and J ends lost 5 bases and 8 bases respectively, with 16 bases between them. The CDR3 length is 15 residues. The CDR3 DNA follows: TGTGCCAGCAGTCCCCCGGACGGGTGGGATTCACCCCTCCACTTT. This codes for CASSPPDGWDSPLHF.

The V gene is TRBV20-1, the J gene TRBJ2-3; D is unresolved. The length of the CDR3 is 12 residues. Trimming took 7 bases from V and 8 from J, leaving 16 bases between them. Germline V gene data show CDR1 as DFQATT and CDR2 as SNEGSKA (reference sequence). In DNA form, the CDR3 reads TGCAGTGTTATCGGAACGCAGACTACGCAGTATTTT. It specifies CSVIGTQTTQYF.

This clonotype has just one count. This could be a read error, since a much larger clone is one nucleotide away. V is TRBV12-3 or TRBV12-4 and J is TRBJ2-1, with D tentatively TRBD2 (5 bases). The ends were cut back, 5 bases at V and 10 bases at J, with 21 bases in the middle. The CDR3 has 15 residues. The CDR3 reads CASSPDGRGNYEQFF. The CDR3 DNA follows: TGTGCCAGCAGTCCCGACGGACGGGGAAACTACGAGCAGTTCTTC.

This clonotype was found a few times. V is TRBV29-1 and J is TRBJ1-2; the D is unclear. This CDR3 is built from 11 residues. Germline values: CDR1 SQVTM, CDR2 ANQGSEA. Trimming left V 5 bases short and J 6 bases short, with 10 bases between. DNA of the CDR3: TGCAGCGTTTGGGCGGGGAATGGCTACACCTTC. As protein: CSVWAGNGYTF. Drawing the rest from reference TRBV29-1 and TRBJ1-2, the complete variable domain is SAVISQKPSRDICQRGTSLTIQCQVDSQVTMMFWYRQQPGQSLTLIATANQGSEATYESGFVIDKFPISRPNLTFSTLTVSNMSPEDSSIYLCSVWAGNGYTFGSGTRLTVV.

This clonotype was seen a few times. The chain combines TRBV10-1 with TRBJ2-5; TRBD2 matches at 9 bases. Germline V gives CDR1 WNHNN, CDR2 SYGVQD (reference sequence). The CDR3 has 14 residues. The V gene end was trimmed by 3 bases and the J gene end by 7 bases; junction bases not matched to a gene: 6. The CDR3 region has the DNA TGCGCCAGCAGTGAAATAGCGGGGGCTGGGACCCAGTACTTC. Protein sequence: CASSEIAGAGTQYF.

The CDR3 spells CASSSLRPSKDHEQFF. DNA for the CDR3: TGTGCCAGCAGTTCTCTCCGCCCATCTAAGGATCATGAGCAGTTCTTC. The rearrangement links TRBV28 to TRBJ2-1; D is undetermined. Trimming shortened V by 4 bases and J by 8 bases, and 21 bases separated the two germline ends. Germline loops: CDR1 MDHEN, CDR2 SYDVKM. This CDR3 comprises 16 residues.

This clonotype was detected once. This chain joins TRBV6-2 or TRBV6-3 and TRBJ2-7, with a tentative D call TRBD1 (5 bases). The germline V gene has CDR1 MNHEY and CDR2 SVGEGT. The CDR3 has 17 residues. Trimming stripped 2 bases from V and 0 bases from J, with 17 bases between. CDR3 nucleotide sequence: TGTGCCAGCAGTTACCCCACCGGACGACAGAGCTCCTACGAGCAGTACTTC. Its translation is CASSYPTGRQSSYEQYF.

The J gene is TRBJ1-2, the V gene TRBV27, with a weak D call TRBD1 (5 bases). The CDR3 extends over 15 amino acids. Germline values: CDR1 MNHEY, CDR2 SMNVEV (reference sequence). V was pared by 6 bases and J by 3 bases, with 17 bases between. The DNA of the CDR3 is TGTGCCAGCAGGGCTTTGACAGAGATAGACTATGGCTACACCTTC. This encodes CASRALTEIDYGYTF.

The rearrangement links TRBV7-2 to TRBJ1-1; unclear D gene. Trimming took 1 base from V and 1 from J, leaving 7 bases between them. The germline V gene has CDR1 SGHTA and CDR2 FQGNSA. CDR3 length: 14 amino acids. CDR3 sequence (DNA): TGTGCCAGCAGCTTAGACACGACGAACACTGAAGCTTTCTTT. Encoded protein: CASSLDTTNTEAFF.

The V and J genes are TRBV24-1 and TRBJ2-7; no clear D. Trimming took 3 bases from V and 2 from J, leaving 7 bases between them. Germline assignment: CDR1 KGHDR and CDR2 SFDVKD. This CDR3 is 13 amino acids long. The CDR3 protein is CATSDPVTYEQYF. CDR3 nucleotide sequence: TGTGCCACCAGTGATCCTGTCACCTACGAGCAGTACTTC.

This clonotype appeared a few times. V usage is TRBV29-1 and J usage is TRBJ2-1; D gene uncertain. V lost 1 base and J lost 2, with 3 bases in between. CDR3 length equals 12 residues. Germline-derived CDR1 and CDR2 are SQVTM and ANQGSEA. In DNA, the CDR3 is TGCAGCGTTGAAGCCCCCTACAATGAGCAGTTCTTC. Protein sequence: CSVEAPYNEQFF.

Details on this clonotype: Since a much larger clone is just one base distant, this may be a read error. V gene TRBV29-1 combines with J gene TRBJ1-2; TRBD1 might be the D (5 bases). The germline CDR1 and CDR2 sequences are SQVTM and ANQGSEA. This CDR3 is built from 12 residues. Written as DNA, the CDR3 is TGCAGCGTTGCCCGGGACCTATGGGGCTGCACCTTC. It yields the protein CSVARDLWGCTF.

The chain couples TRBV30 to TRBJ2-4; D is perhaps TRBD1 (6 bases). Near its end, the DNA agrees better with TRBJ2-7, so the J call may be wrong. This CDR3 contains 12 residues. CDR1 and CDR2 from the germline V gene are GTSNPN and SVGIG (reference sequence). The CDR3 DNA reads as TGTGCCTGTATGACAGGAATCGACGAGCAGTACTTC. Translating it yields CACMTGIDEQYF.

The CDR3 nucleotides read TGCAGTGCCAGGGGTCAGCCCCCGGCCTCTAATGAAAAACTGTTTTTT. Translating it yields CSARGQPPASNEKLFF. The gene calls are TRBV20-1 and TRBJ1-4; weak D call: TRBD1 (6 bases). There are 16 residues in the CDR3. Per the germline V gene, CDR1 is DFQATT and CDR2 is SNEGSKA (reference sequence). V dropped 6 bases and J dropped 3 bases, with 20 bases sitting between them.

This clonotype was observed a handful of times. The V gene is TRBV5-6, the J gene TRBJ2-7; D uncertain. This CDR3 is built from 13 residues. Germline lookup yields CDR1 SGHDT and CDR2 YYEEEE. V was pared by 2 bases and J by 6 bases, with 12 bases between. The CDR3 DNA is TGTGCCAGCAGCTTAACCATGTCCGCCGAGCAGTACTTC. Protein product: CASSLTMSAEQYF. Full variable domain (remainder filled in from reference TRBV5-6 and TRBJ2-7): DAGVTQSPTHLIKTRGQQVTLRCSPKSGHDTVSWYQQALGQGPQFIFQYYEEEERQRGNFPDRFSGHQFPNYSSELNVNALLLGDSALYLCASSLTMSAEQYFGPGTRLTVT.

The CDR3 DNA sequence: TGTGCCAGCAGCTTAACGCTCAGCGTGTCCTACAATGAGCAGTACTTC. As protein: CASSLTLSVSYNEQYF. The chain joins TRBV7-3 to TRBJ2-1, with unresolved D. TRBJ2-7 matches the DNA end more closely, so the J call is doubtful. The CDR3 has 16 amino acids. Germline lookup yields CDR1 SGHTA and CDR2 FQGTGA.

V gene TRBV7-9 combines with J gene TRBJ2-1; D is unclear. Trimming stripped 5 bases from V and 5 bases from J, with 19 bases between. Germline CDR1 and CDR2: SEHNR and FQNEAQ (reference sequence). This CDR3 has 16 residues. This CDR3 is CASSRSGFGTHNEQFF. Here the CDR3 DNA reads TGTGCCAGCAGCCGTTCTGGATTCGGTACCCACAATGAGCAGTTCTTC. Full variable domain (outside the CDR3, taken from reference TRBV7-9 and TRBJ2-1): DTGVSQNPRHKITKRGQNVTFRCDPISEHNRLYWYRQTLGQGPEFLTYFQNEAQLEKSRLLSDRFSAERPKGSFSTLEIQRTEQGDSAMYLCASSRSGFGTHNEQFFGPGTRLTVL.

The chain couples TRBV15 to TRBJ2-3, with 10 positions matching TRBD2. The ends lost 5 bases at V and 11 bases at J; junction bases unmatched: 13. The V gene's germline CDR1 is LNHNV and CDR2 YYDKDF (reference sequence). CDR3 length: 15 amino acids. The CDR3 coding sequence is TGTGCCACCAGCCTTGGACTAGCGGACCCCCTGCAGCAGTATTTT. This gives the protein CATSLGLADPLQQYF.